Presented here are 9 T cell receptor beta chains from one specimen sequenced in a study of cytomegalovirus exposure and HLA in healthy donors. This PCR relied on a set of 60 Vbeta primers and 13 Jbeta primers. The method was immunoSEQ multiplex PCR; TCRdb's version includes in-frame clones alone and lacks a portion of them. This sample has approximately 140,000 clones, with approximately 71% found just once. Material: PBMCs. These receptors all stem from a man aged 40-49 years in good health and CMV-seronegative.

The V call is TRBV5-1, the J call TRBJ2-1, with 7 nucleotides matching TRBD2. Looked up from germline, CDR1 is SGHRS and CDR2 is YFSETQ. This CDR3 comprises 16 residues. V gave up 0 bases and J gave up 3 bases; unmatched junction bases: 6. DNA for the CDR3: TGCGCCAGCAGCTTGGGTGGCGGGGGACTCTACAATGAGCAGTTCTTC. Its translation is CASSLGGGGLYNEQFF.

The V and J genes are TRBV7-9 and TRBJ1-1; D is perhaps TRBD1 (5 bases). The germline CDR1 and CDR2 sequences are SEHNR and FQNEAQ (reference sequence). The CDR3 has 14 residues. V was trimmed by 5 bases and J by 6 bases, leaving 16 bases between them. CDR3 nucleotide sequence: TGTGCCAGCAGCAAAGGGGTGCCCTACCCTGAAGCTTTCTTT. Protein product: CASSKGVPYPEAFF.

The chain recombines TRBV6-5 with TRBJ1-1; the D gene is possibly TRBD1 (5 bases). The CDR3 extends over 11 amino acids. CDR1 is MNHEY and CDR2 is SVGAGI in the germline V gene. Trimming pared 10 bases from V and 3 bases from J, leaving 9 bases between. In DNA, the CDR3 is TGTGCCACCACCAGGGACACTGAAGCTTTCTTT. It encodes CATTRDTEAFF.

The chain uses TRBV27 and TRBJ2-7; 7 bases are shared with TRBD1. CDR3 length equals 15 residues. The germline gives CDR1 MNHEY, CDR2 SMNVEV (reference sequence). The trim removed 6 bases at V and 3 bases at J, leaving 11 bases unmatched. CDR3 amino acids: CASSPSTGLGYEQYF. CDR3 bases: TGTGCCAGCAGCCCCTCGACAGGGTTAGGCTACGAGCAGTACTTC.

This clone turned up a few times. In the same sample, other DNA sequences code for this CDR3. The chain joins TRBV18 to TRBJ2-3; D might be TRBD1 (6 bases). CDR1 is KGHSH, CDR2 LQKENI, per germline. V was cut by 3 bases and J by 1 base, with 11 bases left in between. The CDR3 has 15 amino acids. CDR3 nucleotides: TGTGCCAGCTCACCTCTCCAGGGGCGCACAGATACGCAGTATTTT. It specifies CASSPLQGRTDTQYF.

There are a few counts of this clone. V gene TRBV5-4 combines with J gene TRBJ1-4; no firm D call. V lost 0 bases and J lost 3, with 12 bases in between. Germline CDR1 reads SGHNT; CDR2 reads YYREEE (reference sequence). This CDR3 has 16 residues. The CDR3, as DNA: TGTGCCAGCAGCTTGGCCGGGATTAGGGCTAATGAAAAACTGTTTTTT. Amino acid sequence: CASSLAGIRANEKLFF.

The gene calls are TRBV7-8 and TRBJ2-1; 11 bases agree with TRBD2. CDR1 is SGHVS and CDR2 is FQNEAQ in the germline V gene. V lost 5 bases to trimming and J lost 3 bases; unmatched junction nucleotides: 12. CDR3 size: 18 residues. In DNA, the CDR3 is TGTGCCAGCAGCCCGAGACGACCTAGCGGGGGGCACTACAATGAGCAGTTCTTC. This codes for CASSPRRPSGGHYNEQFF.

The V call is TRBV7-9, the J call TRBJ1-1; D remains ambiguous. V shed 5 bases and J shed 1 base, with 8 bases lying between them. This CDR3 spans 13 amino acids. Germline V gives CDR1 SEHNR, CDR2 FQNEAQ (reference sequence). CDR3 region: CASSPPGNTEAFF. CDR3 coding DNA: TGTGCCAGCAGCCCCCCAGGGAACACTGAAGCTTTCTTT.

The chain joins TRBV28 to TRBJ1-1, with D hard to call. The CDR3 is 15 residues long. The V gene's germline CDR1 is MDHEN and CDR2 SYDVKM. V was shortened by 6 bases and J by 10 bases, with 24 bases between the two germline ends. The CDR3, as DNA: TGTGCCAGCAGATCTTGGACGGGATCGGACTTGAGAGCTTTCTTT. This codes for CASRSWTGSDLRAFF.